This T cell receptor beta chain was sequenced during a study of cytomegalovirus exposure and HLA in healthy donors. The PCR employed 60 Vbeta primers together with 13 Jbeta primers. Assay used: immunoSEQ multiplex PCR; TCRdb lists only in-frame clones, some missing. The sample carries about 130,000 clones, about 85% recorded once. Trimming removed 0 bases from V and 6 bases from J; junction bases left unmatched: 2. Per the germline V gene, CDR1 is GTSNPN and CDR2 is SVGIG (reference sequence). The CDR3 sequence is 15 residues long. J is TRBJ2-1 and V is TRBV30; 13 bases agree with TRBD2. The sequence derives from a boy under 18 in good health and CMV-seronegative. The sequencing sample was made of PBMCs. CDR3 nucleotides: TGTGCCTGGAGTGTACTAGCGGGAGGGCCCAATGAGCAGTTCTTC. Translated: CAWSVLAGGPNEQFF.